This T cell receptor beta chain was captured in a study of shared T cell receptors in the human thymus. This clone appeared a single time. Method: immunoSEQ multiplex PCR; TCRdb's copy keeps in-frame clones and lacks some. Altogether some 760,000 clones are present, 80% to 90% being singletons, with the ten largest covering more than 0.008%. The V end was cut by 6 bases, the J end by 5 bases, with 11 bases between. Germline assignment: CDR1 MNHEY and CDR2 SMNVEV (reference sequence). The CDR3 length is 12 residues. The same specimen was also included in a second study, on human thymus T cells. That work contributes: Thymic resections from corrective heart surgery supplied the tissue. Related reports documented highly overlapping thymic repertoires among unrelated individuals.

The specimen sequenced was thymocytes. The receptor was derived from a girl under three years old with a congenital heart defect. This chain joins TRBV27 and TRBJ2-7; weak D call: TRBD1 (6 bases). The chain's CDR3 is CASRSRGHEQYF. The CDR3 DNA is TGTGCCAGCAGGTCCAGGGGCCACGAGCAGTACTTC.